This TCR beta chain was captured by sequencing in a study of cytomegalovirus exposure and HLA in healthy donors. At the level of the study: The 120 validation repertoires and the 666 first-cohort repertoires shared a platform, a later analysis reported. Findings and caveats of the study: The authors enumerated roughly 160 TCR beta chains as linked to cytomegalovirus.

Germline V gene lookup returns CDR1 KGHSH and CDR2 LQKENI. Trimming removed 5 bases at V and 0 bases at J, with 10 bases between. The CDR3 contains 15 residues. Sequencing was performed with immunoSEQ multiplex PCR; in TCRdb, only in-frame clones are kept and a portion is missing. The data hold fewer than 95,000 clones, with less than 95% observed a single time. On this clone itself: Its antigen is as yet unknown.

The origin of this receptor is a young woman in good health and CMV-seronegative. The V gene is TRBV18, the J gene TRBJ2-2; D is possibly TRBD2 (6 bases). Sequenced sample: PBMCs. This CDR3 is CASSEGLANTGELFF. CDR3 in DNA: TGTGCCAGCTCAGAGGGACTGGCGAACACCGGGGAGCTGTTTTTT.